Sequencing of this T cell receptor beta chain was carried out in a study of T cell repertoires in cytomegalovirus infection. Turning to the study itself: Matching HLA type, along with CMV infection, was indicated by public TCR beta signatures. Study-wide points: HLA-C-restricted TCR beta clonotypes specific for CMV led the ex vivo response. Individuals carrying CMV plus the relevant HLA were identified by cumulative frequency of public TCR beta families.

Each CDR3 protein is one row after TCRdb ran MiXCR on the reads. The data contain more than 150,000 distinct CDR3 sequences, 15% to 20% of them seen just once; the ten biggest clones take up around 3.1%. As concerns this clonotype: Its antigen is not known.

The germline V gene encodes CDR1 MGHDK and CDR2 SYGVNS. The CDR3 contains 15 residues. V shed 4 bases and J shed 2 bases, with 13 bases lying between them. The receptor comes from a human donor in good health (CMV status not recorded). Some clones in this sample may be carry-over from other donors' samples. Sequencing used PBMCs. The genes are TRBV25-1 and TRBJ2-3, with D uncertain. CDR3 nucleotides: TGTGCCAGCAGTGCGTCCGGTTTCCCCACAGATACGCAGTATTTT. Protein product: CASSASGFPTDTQYF.